Presented here are 16 T cell receptor beta chains from one specimen sequenced in a study of blood T cell repertoires in COVID-19. TCRdb's table, derived via immunoSEQ multiplex PCR, lists solely in-frame clones and lacks some. The sample has 150,000 to 200,000 clones, approximately 84% seen once; the top ten hold 11%. The sample taken for sequencing was peripheral blood. The origin of the receptors is a man aged 65 to 79 with active or convalescent COVID-19.

V is TRBV10-3 and J is TRBJ1-5; D remains ambiguous. The CDR3 has 13 residues. V was pared by 0 bases and J by 5 bases, with 5 bases between. Germline V gene sequence: CDR1 ENHRY, CDR2 SYGVKD. The CDR3 reads CAISESAYQPQHF. CDR3 DNA sequence: TGTGCCATCAGTGAGTCGGCATATCAGCCCCAGCATTTT.

CDR3 DNA: TGTGCCAGCAGCTGGACTAGCGGGTCCTACAATGAGCAGTTCTTC. Translation gives CASSWTSGSYNEQFF. The genes are TRBV7-8 and TRBJ2-1, with TRBD2 identical over 11 bases. CDR1 is SGHVS and CDR2 is FQNEAQ in the germline V gene. This CDR3 contains 15 residues. The junction had 0 bases not matched to a gene; V was cut back by 4 bases and J by 1 base.

CDR3 in amino acids: CASSTGQPGSGNTIYF. The CDR3 DNA sequence: TGTGCCAGTAGTACTGGGCAGCCTGGCTCTGGAAACACCATATATTTT. The V and J genes are TRBV19 and TRBJ1-3; D is unresolved. The V gene lost 4 bases and the J gene lost 0 bases, with 13 bases spanning the gap. The CDR3 totals 16 residues. Germline V CDR1 and CDR2: LNHDA, SQIVND (reference sequence). Full variable domain (rest looked up from reference TRBV19 and TRBJ1-3): DGGITQSPKYLFRKEGQNVTLSCEQNLNHDAMYWYRQDPGQGLRLIYYSQIVNDFQKGDIAEGYSVSREKKESFPLTVTSAQKNPTAFYLCASSTGQPGSGNTIYFGEGSWLTVV.

On this clone: Other DNA sequences from this sample encode an identical CDR3 as well. This chain connects TRBV18 to TRBJ2-7; D might be TRBD1 (6 bases). This CDR3 has 12 residues. Germline assignment: CDR1 KGHSH and CDR2 LQKENI. V shed 3 bases and J shed 5 bases, with 8 bases lying between them. The CDR3 spells CASSPNRDEQYF. The DNA of the CDR3 is TGTGCCAGCTCACCTAACAGGGACGAGCAGTACTTC.

The J gene is TRBJ2-5, the V gene TRBV7-2, with 8 bases matching TRBD2. CDR3 length: 16 amino acids. V lost 3 bases to trimming and J lost 4 bases; unmatched junction nucleotides: 10. CDR1 is SGHTA and CDR2 is FQGNSA in the germline V gene. In DNA, the CDR3 is TGTGCCAGCAGCTTCGAGCCGGGGGGGTCCAGAGAGACCCAGTACTTC. It specifies CASSFEPGGSRETQYF. Combining the CDR3 with reference TRBV7-2 and TRBJ2-5 gives the whole variable domain GAGVSQSPSNKVTEKGKDVELRCDPISGHTALYWYRQSLGQGLEFLIYFQGNSAPDKSGLPSDRFSAERTGGSVSTLTIQRTQQEDSAVYLCASSFEPGGSRETQYFGPGTRLLVL.

This clone was observed once. The chain couples TRBV19 to TRBJ2-2, with 11 bases identical to TRBD1. The V gene end was trimmed by 2 bases and the J gene end by 7 bases; junction bases not matched to a gene: 6. Per the germline V gene, CDR1 is LNHDA and CDR2 is SQIVND (reference sequence). CDR3 length: 16 residues. The CDR3 sequence is CASSILGTGGNGELFF. CDR3 sequence (DNA): TGTGCCAGTAGTATACTCGGGACAGGGGGGAACGGGGAGCTGTTTTTT.

The CDR3 nucleotides are TGTGCCAGCGGACAACAGGGGGCCTATAATTCACCCCTCCACTTT. Translation: CASGQQGAYNSPLHF. The V gene is TRBV6-5, the J gene TRBJ1-6, with 8 bases identical to TRBD1. Germline CDR1 and CDR2: MNHEY and SVGAGI. The V and J ends lost 8 bases and 2 bases, in that order; junction bases with no gene match: 5. The CDR3 sequence is 15 residues long.

V and J are TRBV2 and TRBJ2-3, with 14 bases fitting TRBD2. The CDR3 totals 16 residues. J lost 5 bases, V lost 5 bases, and 6 bases had no gene match. Looked up from germline, CDR1 is SNHLY and CDR2 is FYNNEI. The CDR3 region is CASSRTSGRMIDTQYF. CDR3 bases: TGTGCCAGCAGTAGGACTAGCGGGAGGATGATAGATACGCAGTATTTT.

As regards this clone: The sample has other DNA sequences that encode this CDR3 too. The CDR3 sequence: CASSLQGYEQYF. CDR3 DNA sequence: TGTGCCAGCAGCTTACAGGGTTACGAGCAGTACTTC. The V call is TRBV9, the J call TRBJ2-7, with D maybe TRBD1 (6 bases). The CDR3 extends over 12 amino acids. The ends were cut back, 4 bases at V and 4 bases at J, with 9 bases in the middle. Germline V lookup: CDR1 SGDLS, CDR2 YYNGEE.

The rearrangement uses TRBV7-2 and TRBJ2-2; D remains unclear. The V gene lost 4 bases and the J gene lost 0 bases, with 18 bases spanning the gap. The CDR3 is 18 amino acids. Germline V CDR1 and CDR2: SGHTA, FQGNSA. CDR3 bases: TGTGCCAGCAGCTCCAAAACCCGGGTTTGGTCGAACACCGGGGAGCTGTTTTTT. Its protein is CASSSKTRVWSNTGELFF.

This rearrangement joins TRBV9 to TRBJ2-7, with D perhaps matching TRBD2 (7 bases). CDR1 and CDR2 (germline): SGDLS, YYNGEE. The V and J ends lost 4 bases and 0 bases respectively, with 14 bases between them. The CDR3 is 15 residues long. The CDR3 nucleotides read TGTGCCAGCAGCCCCGCGGCGGGGGCCTCCTACGAGCAGTACTTC. This translates into CASSPAAGASYEQYF.

This clone was seen only once. V gene TRBV4-3 combines with J gene TRBJ2-1, with 15 positions matching TRBD2. CDR1 and CDR2 (germline): LGHNA, YSLEER. The CDR3 has 15 amino acids. V lost 4 bases to trimming and J lost 9 bases; unmatched junction nucleotides: 4. CDR3 in amino acids: CASSRTSGRASEQFF. In DNA form, the CDR3 reads TGCGCCAGCAGCCGGACTAGCGGGAGGGCCAGTGAGCAGTTCTTC.

Remarks on this clone: The same CDR3 arises from other DNA sequences in this sample as well. The J gene is TRBJ2-2, the V gene TRBV11-2; TRBD2 agrees at 9 bases. Unmatched junction bases numbered 1, after V lost 3 bases and J lost 5 bases. The CDR3 loop spans 14 amino acids. Germline-derived CDR1 and CDR2 are SGHAT and FQNNGV. CDR3 protein: CASSLTSGTGELFF. CDR3 DNA sequence: TGTGCCAGCAGCTTGACTAGCGGTACCGGGGAGCTGTTTTTT.

The chain combines TRBV18 with TRBJ2-7; tentatively, D is TRBD1 (6 bases). The CDR3 extends over 17 amino acids. Germline lookup yields CDR1 KGHSH and CDR2 LQKENI. V lost 0 bases, J lost 5 bases, and 20 bases lay in between. This CDR3 is CASSPPGASQGLHEQYF. The CDR3 bases are TGTGCCAGCTCACCACCGGGGGCTAGCCAGGGCCTGCACGAGCAGTACTTC.

This rearrangement joins TRBV27 to TRBJ1-1; 8 bases align to TRBD1. Losses at the gene ends were 7 bases for V and 5 bases for J; bases not matched to a gene: 6. The CDR3 loop spans 13 amino acids. From germline, CDR1 is MNHEY and CDR2 SMNVEV (reference sequence). The CDR3 nucleotides are TGTGCCAGCAACCTTGACAGGGGAACTGAAGCTTTCTTT. Its protein product is CASNLDRGTEAFF.

The chain joins TRBV6-5 to TRBJ2-7; 9 positions match TRBD1. V lost 2 bases to trimming and J lost 5 bases; unmatched junction nucleotides: 10. Per germline, CDR1 MNHEY and CDR2 SVGAGI. The CDR3 is 16 residues long. The DNA of the CDR3 is TGTGCCAGCAGTTACACCGCGGGACAGGGTATCCACGAGCAGTACTTC. Translation gives CASSYTAGQGIHEQYF.